This entry describes one T cell receptor beta chain. Its antigen is currently not known. There are no base qualities to consult, and no much larger clone falls within one base. CD8 naive samples were obtained by positive selection for CCR7 among CD45RO-negative cells, yielding a CD45RA+CCR7+ population from which TemRA cells were excluded. The donors were healthy, HIV-negative adults with no recently reported acute infections or vaccinations. Only Caucasian adults living in Nashville, Tennessee, USA were represented among the donors. After blood collection by leukapheresis, PBMCs were isolated using Ficoll-Histopaque density gradient centrifugation and then cryopreserved in the vapor phase of liquid nitrogen. Purity and quantity of every magnetically sorted T cell population were checked by analytical flow cytometry. From each sorted fraction, genomic DNA was isolated and quantified by UV absorbance on a Nanodrop 2000c.

This entry comes from a study of shared clonotypes between healthy human individuals (dated by TCRdb to about 2020). The study in broad terms: The cohort comprised a couple of women and three men aged 18 to 49 years. Per donor, three plates each were used for CD4 naive and CD4 memory, two for CD8 naive, and one for CD8 memory. Per donor, leukapheresis produced somewhere between about 0.9 and 9 billion PBMCs. To estimate repertoire size and how much clonotypes are shared between individuals, the study performed deep sequencing of blood TCR repertoires from a handful of healthy adults. To increase sequencing depth and limit assay-specific biases, different laboratories used diverse techniques to prepare libraries and sequence TCR repertoires. Broader findings and caveats from the paper: The small number of donors limited the genetic and exposure-history diversity represented. When several donors were compared, the shared fraction of clonotypes was approximately 5% for naive CD4, 3.5% to 4% for naive CD8, 2% to 2.5% for memory CD4, and under 0.5% for memory CD8. Naive subsets generally had larger estimated clonotype richness than memory subsets. Clonotypes shared by all four sorted-subset donors showed higher generation probabilities than non-shared clonotypes. Incomplete sequencing was indicated by rarefaction of sorted-subset datasets, despite the large sequencing depth. Sampling was restricted to blood, and TCR repertoires in tissues likely differ from the TCR repertoires found in blood. Based on pairwise subsampling, the degree of clonotype sharing among donors was expected to be affected by sequencing depth.

TCR CDR3 regions were amplified from genomic DNA by multiplex PCR using the deep immunoSEQ assay. Extracted genomic DNA from each cell subset was distributed evenly across all wells of several immunoSEQ 96-well plates, and each plate was treated as a replicate. Each replicate PCR for sorted subsets received about 220 ng genomic DNA, equal to about 30,000 T cell genomes. The purified libraries were quantified using a Qubit 3.0 fluorometer, sized with a Bioanalyzer 2100, and then quantified again using the KAPA Library Quantification kit. A separate single-read 150-cycle Illumina NextSeq 550 flow cell was used to sequence each immunoSEQ 96-well plate. The study's processing was this. Because the immunoSEQ output held only junctional sequences and lacked quality scores, the filtering could not match the filtering applied to full-length reads. Sequences were annotated with PyIR, a Python wrapper for IgBLAST v1.9, using IMGT germline references to assign V/J genes and CDR3. Reads with weak V/J assignments (E-value above 1e-6), missing CDR3, stop codons, out-of-frame junctions, or ambiguous translated residues were removed. A V3J clonotype was defined by an identical inferred V gene, J gene, and CDR3 amino acid sequence. Percentage overlap between repertoires was computed as shared unique clonotypes divided by the size of the smaller repertoire. Richness of each repertoire was evaluated using RTK rarefaction, the Chao1 estimator, and Recon v2.1 estimates of unobserved clonotypes. Generation probabilities were computed with OLGA for all TCRbeta clonotypes obtained by the gDNA method from several donors. TCRdb mirrors the immuneACCESS table, restricted to in-frame sequences. Some clones are absent from its copies; in checked studies, under half trace to an unresolved V gene, and the reason for the others is unknown. V and J calls plus clone size are reproduced from that table; the DNA served to infer D and trimming. The sample table shows millions of clones, and approximately 94% are seen once. 1.5% to 2% of the sample is in the top ten clones.

Sequenced: naive CD8+ T cells from PBMCs. Explained via the paper, the cell subset or site label denotes: CD45RA+CCR7+. This receptor was taken from a man in his late teens or twenties in good health. Some clones in this sample may be carry-over from other donors' samples.

The DNA is TGTGCCAGCAGTGCGACAGTGGTCGGAGAGCAGTACTTC. Translated, this is CASSATVVGEQYF. The chain is made from TRBV25-1 and TRBJ2-7; a weak D assignment points to TRBD1 (5 bases agree). Spanning cysteine to phenylalanine, the CDR3 consists of 13 amino acids. Only the CDR3 DNA stays, 39 bases, in frame from base 1. CDR1 and CDR2, per the germline V gene, are MGHDK and SYGVNS. At the junction V is shortened by 4 bases and J by 7 bases, with 14 bases in between.